This TCR beta chain was obtained from a study of blood T cell repertoires in COVID-19. Methods used by the authors: Estimation of nucleated cell counts was performed using reference gene primer amplification. Data came from immunoSEQ multiplex PCR; TCRdb stores just in-frame clones and leaves some out. From that table come the V and J calls and clone size; the DNA was used to work out D and trimming. The sample consists of approximately 110,000 clones, just over 70% of them appearing once. The ends lost 2 bases at V and 6 bases at J; junction bases unmatched: 6. The CDR3 is made up of 14 amino acids. Germline V lookup: CDR1 WNHNN, CDR2 SYGVQD (reference sequence).

Sequenced sample: peripheral blood. The sequence came from a human donor with acute or convalescent COVID-19. The donor label of this sample is uncertain. This chain joins TRBV10-1 and TRBJ1-1; 7 bases are shared with TRBD1. The DNA for the CDR3 is TGCGCCAGCAGTGAGACCAGGACAGGCGCTGAAGCTTTCTTT. Amino acids: CASSETRTGAEAFF.